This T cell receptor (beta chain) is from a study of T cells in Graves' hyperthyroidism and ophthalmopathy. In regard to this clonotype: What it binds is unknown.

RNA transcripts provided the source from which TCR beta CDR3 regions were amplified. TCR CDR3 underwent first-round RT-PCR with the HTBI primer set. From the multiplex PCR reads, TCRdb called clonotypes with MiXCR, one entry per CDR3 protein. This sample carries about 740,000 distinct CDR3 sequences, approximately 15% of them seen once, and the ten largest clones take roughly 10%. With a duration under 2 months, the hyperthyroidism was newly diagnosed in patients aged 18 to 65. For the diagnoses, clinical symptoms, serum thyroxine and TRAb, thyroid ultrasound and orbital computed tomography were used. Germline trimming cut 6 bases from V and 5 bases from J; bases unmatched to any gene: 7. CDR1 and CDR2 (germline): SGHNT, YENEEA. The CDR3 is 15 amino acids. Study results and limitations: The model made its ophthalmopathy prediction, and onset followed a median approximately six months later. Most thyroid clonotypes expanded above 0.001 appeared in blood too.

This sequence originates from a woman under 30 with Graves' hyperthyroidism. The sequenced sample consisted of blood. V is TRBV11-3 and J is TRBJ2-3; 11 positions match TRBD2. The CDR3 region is CASSTRLAGGDTQYF. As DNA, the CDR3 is TGTGCCAGCAGTACTCGGCTAGCGGGAGGAGATACGCAGTATTTT. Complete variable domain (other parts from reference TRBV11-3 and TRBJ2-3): EAGVVQSPRYKIIEKKQPVAFWCNPISGHNTLYWYLQNLGQGPELLIRYENEEAVDDSQLPKDRFSAERLKGVDSTLKIQPAELGDSAVYLCASSTRLAGGDTQYFGPGTRLTVL.